The 24 T cell receptor beta chains below were found in one sample sequenced in a study of technical replicates of blood from several donors (TCRdb year 2017). To prepare the library, the immunoSEQ multiplex PCR assay was applied. Entries here come from immuneACCESS through TCRdb and include only in-frame sequences with V and J called. Some clones fail to appear in such tables; in the studies checked, an unresolved V gene covers under half of the shortfall, and the cause of the remainder is unknown. The sample table lists around 76,000 clones, under 95% of them with a count of one. The ten largest account for roughly 0.27% of the sample. The sequenced sample was T cells isolated from PBMCs. The receptors originated from a human donor in good health.

The J gene is TRBJ2-2, the V gene TRBV18, with D perhaps TRBD1 (6 bases). Germline CDR1 is KGHSH and CDR2 is LQKENI. Trimming removed 6 bases at V and 4 bases at J, with 12 bases between. The CDR3 has 14 amino acids. CDR3 DNA: TGTGCCAGCTCGGAACAGGGTTCCACCGGGGAGCTGTTTTTT. Its translation: CASSEQGSTGELFF.

The genes are TRBV10-2 and TRBJ2-7, with 8 positions matching TRBD2. This CDR3 spans 14 amino acids. The germline gives CDR1 WSHSY, CDR2 SAAADI. Germline trimming cut 4 bases from V and 5 bases from J; bases unmatched to any gene: 7. DNA of the CDR3: TGCGCCAGCAGTGGGGCTAGCGGGCTCAACGAGCAGTACTTC. Protein: CASSGASGLNEQYF.

The genes are TRBV4-1 and TRBJ2-7; D might be TRBD2 (6 bases). The CDR3 spans 16 residues. Per germline, CDR1 MGHRA and CDR2 YSYEKL. Trimming removed 4 bases at V and 3 bases at J, with 19 bases between. The CDR3 spells CASSLRLASEDYEQYF. The DNA for the CDR3 is TGCGCCAGCAGCCTTCGTCTAGCTAGCGAGGACTACGAGCAGTACTTC.

The V and J genes are TRBV10-1 and TRBJ2-4; possible D gene TRBD1, 5 bases. Germline V gene lookup returns CDR1 WNHNN and CDR2 SYGVQD (reference sequence). V lost 0 bases and J 5 bases, leaving 14 bases between the germline ends. This CDR3 is built from 16 residues. This CDR3 is CASSESAAGKENIQYF. The CDR3 region has the DNA TGCGCCAGCAGTGAGTCGGCGGCAGGGAAAGAAAACATTCAGTACTTC.

This clone has a handful of counts. The chain links TRBV19 to TRBJ1-4, with unresolved D. Germline CDR1 is LNHDA and CDR2 is SQIVND (reference sequence). The CDR3 sequence is 15 residues long. The V end was cut by 2 bases, the J end by 8 bases, with 15 bases between. Here the CDR3 reads CASSITAILGEKLFF. The CDR3 nucleotides read TGTGCCAGTAGTATAACAGCTATATTGGGCGAAAAACTGTTTTTT. Looking up the rest from reference TRBV19 and TRBJ1-4 gives the full variable domain: DGGITQSPKYLFRKEGQNVTLSCEQNLNHDAMYWYRQDPGQGLRLIYYSQIVNDFQKGDIAEGYSVSREKKESFPLTVTSAQKNPTAFYLCASSITAILGEKLFFGSGTQLSVL.

For this clone: Relative to the germline gene, one junction end is altered; a read error may explain this. The genes are TRBV11-3 and TRBJ1-5; D unclear. The CDR3 runs 17 residues. From germline, CDR1 is SGHNT and CDR2 YENEEA. As DNA, the CDR3 is TGTGCCAGCAGCACACAACCACGGGGTGTCAGCAGTCAGCCCCAGCATTTT. Translation gives CASSTQPRGVSSQPQHF.

The chain couples TRBV19 to TRBJ1-5; D is uncertain. This CDR3 is 18 amino acids long. Between the trimmed V and J ends, which lost 6 bases and 0 bases, there was a span of 21 bases. Germline CDR1 LNHDA, CDR2 SQIVND (reference sequence). CDR3 DNA: TGTGCCAGTAGCCGTCCCCCGCAGGCACCTTATAGCAATCAGCCCCAGCATTTT. Its protein is CASSRPPQAPYSNQPQHF. Using reference TRBV19 and TRBJ1-5 for the parts outside the CDR3, the full variable domain is DGGITQSPKYLFRKEGQNVTLSCEQNLNHDAMYWYRQDPGQGLRLIYYSQIVNDFQKGDIAEGYSVSREKKESFPLTVTSAQKNPTAFYLCASSRPPQAPYSNQPQHFGDGTRLSIL.

The V and J genes are TRBV15 and TRBJ1-2; 7 positions agree with TRBD1. V lost 0 bases and J lost 3; bases outside the gene matches: 7. Germline CDR1 is LNHNV and CDR2 is YYDKDF (reference sequence). The CDR3 extends over 16 amino acids. CDR3: CATSRDRRGRHYGYTF. The CDR3 DNA reads as TGTGCCACCAGCAGAGATCGGAGGGGGCGACACTATGGCTACACCTTC.

CDR3 coding DNA: TGTGCCAGCAGTGAACCCGGGAGTCCCCACGAGCAGTACTTC. Protein product: CASSEPGSPHEQYF. The chain carries TRBV2 and TRBJ2-7; D might be TRBD2 (6 bases). CDR3 size: 14 residues. Germline V CDR1 and CDR2: SNHLY, FYNNEI. Trimming took 2 bases from V and 5 from J, leaving 13 bases between them.

This rearrangement joins TRBV7-6 to TRBJ1-3, with a weak D call TRBD1 (5 bases). From germline, CDR1 is SGHVS and CDR2 FNYEAQ. The CDR3 spans 14 residues. V shed 1 base and J shed 2 bases, with 6 bases lying between them. CDR3 in DNA: TGTGCCAGCAGCTTAGACAGGACTGGAAACACCATATATTTT. Its protein is CASSLDRTGNTIYF.

The chain employs TRBV27 and TRBJ2-5; TRBD1 agrees at 8 bases. The germline gives CDR1 MNHEY, CDR2 SMNVEV (reference sequence). Trimming at V came to 1 base and at J to 5 bases, leaving 9 bases not matched to a gene. The CDR3 sequence is 16 residues long. The CDR3: CASSLFRTGPQETQYF. Written as DNA, the CDR3 is TGTGCCAGCAGTTTATTCCGGACAGGGCCACAGGAGACCCAGTACTTC.

V is TRBV29-1 and J is TRBJ2-5; TRBD1 aligns across 8 bases. Germline trimming cut 7 bases from V and 2 bases from J; bases unmatched to any gene: 6. The CDR3 totals 13 residues. The germline CDR1 and CDR2 sequences are SQVTM and ANQGSEA. This CDR3 is CSARTGFQETQYF. CDR3 bases: TGCAGCGCCCGGACAGGGTTTCAAGAGACCCAGTACTTC. The complete variable domain, with remaining parts taken from reference TRBV29-1 and TRBJ2-5, reads SAVISQKPSRDICQRGTSLTIQCQVDSQVTMMFWYRQQPGQSLTLIATANQGSEATYESGFVIDKFPISRPNLTFSTLTVSNMSPEDSSIYLCSARTGFQETQYFGPGTRLLVL.

This chain uses TRBV10-3 with TRBJ2-7; possible D gene TRBD1, 5 bases. The CDR3 is 11 residues long. Germline V gives CDR1 ENHRY, CDR2 SYGVKD. V lost 11 bases and J 6 bases, leaving 14 bases between the germline ends. The CDR3 is CASRQGFEQYF. CDR3 DNA: TGTGCCTCCCGGCAGGGTTTCGAGCAGTACTTC.

This clone was seen a few times. V usage is TRBV6-6 and J usage is TRBJ2-7; D call uncertain. Germline-derived CDR1 and CDR2 are MNHNY and SVGAGI (reference sequence). The CDR3 covers 14 residues. Trimming removed 3 bases from V and 6 bases from J, with 15 bases in between. The DNA of the CDR3 is TGTGCCAGCAGTTATTGGCCCCCAGCGACCGAGCAGTACTTC. Its translation: CASSYWPPATEQYF.

CDR3 coding DNA: TGTGCCAGCAGCGCATCCAACACCTACGAGCAGTACTTC. This translates into CASSASNTYEQYF. The chain is built from TRBV11-2 and TRBJ2-7; D gene ambiguous. CDR1 SGHAT and CDR2 FQNNGV come from the germline V gene. The germline V and J ends were trimmed by 5 bases and 2 bases, with 10 bases remaining between them. The CDR3 contains 13 residues.

In DNA form, the CDR3 reads TGTGCCAGCAGAGACCCCACACGACAGGCCGACACCGGGGAGCTGTTTTTT. This gives the protein CASRDPTRQADTGELFF. V is TRBV28 and J is TRBJ2-2; D may be TRBD1 (6 bases). The CDR3 consists of 17 residues. V was cut by 6 bases and J by 3 bases, with 20 bases left in between. The germline gives CDR1 MDHEN, CDR2 SYDVKM.

A few counts support this clone. CDR3 residues: CASSLLPSSYEQYF. The CDR3 bases are TGTGCCAGCAGCTTACTGCCCAGCTCCTACGAGCAGTACTTC. The chain recombines TRBV7-9 with TRBJ2-7; D call uncertain. V dropped 2 bases and J dropped 0 bases, with 8 bases sitting between them. This CDR3 comprises 14 residues. Germline V gene data show CDR1 as SEHNR and CDR2 as FQNEAQ (reference sequence).

The V and J genes are TRBV9 and TRBJ2-2, with 11 positions matching TRBD2. Germline V gene lookup returns CDR1 SGDLS and CDR2 YYNGEE. With V trimmed by 0 bases and J by 9 bases, 4 bases remained unmatched. The CDR3 is made up of 15 amino acids. The CDR3 protein is CASSVDSGRAWELFF. The CDR3 DNA reads TGTGCCAGCAGCGTAGATAGCGGGAGGGCCTGGGAGCTGTTTTTT.

The chain recombines TRBV19 with TRBJ2-5, with 9 positions matching TRBD1. The ends lost 3 bases at V and 5 bases at J; junction bases unmatched: 10. The CDR3 covers 16 residues. Germline-derived CDR1 and CDR2 are LNHDA and SQIVND (reference sequence). The CDR3 sequence: CASSIRQTGGVETQYF. CDR3 nucleotides: TGTGCCAGTAGTATCCGTCAAACAGGGGGCGTGGAGACCCAGTACTTC.

The rearrangement uses TRBV5-1 and TRBJ2-7; 7 bases map to TRBD1. Germline CDR1 and CDR2: SGHRS and YFSETQ. This CDR3 region has 15 residues. V lost 4 bases and J lost 2; bases outside the gene matches: 9. As DNA, the CDR3 is TGCGCCAGCAGCCTATCTAAGGGACAGCCCTACGAGCAGTACTTC. Translating gives CASSLSKGQPYEQYF. Supplemented by reference TRBV5-1 and TRBJ2-7, the full variable domain reads KAGVTQTPRYLIKTRGQQVTLSCSPISGHRSVSWYQQTPGQGLQFLFEYFSETQRNKGNFPGRFSGRQFSNSRSEMNVSTLELGDSALYLCASSLSKGQPYEQYFGPGTRLTVT.

As to this clone: An end of the junction does not agree with germline; a read error may underlie this. The V gene is TRBV5-4, the J gene TRBJ2-3; 8 nucleotides align to TRBD2. The CDR3 consists of 17 residues. Germline values: CDR1 SGHNT, CDR2 YYREEE (reference sequence). The CDR3 sequence is CASSLFGTRIVKGTEYF. CDR3 sequence (DNA): TGTGCCAGCAGCTTATTTGGGACTAGGATCGTGAAAGGTACGGAGTATTTT.

CDR3 sequence reads: CASSENTNTDTQYF. The CDR3 DNA reads TGTGCCAGCAGTGAAAACACCAACACAGATACGCAGTATTTT. The chain combines TRBV6-1 with TRBJ2-3; unclear D gene. The CDR3 runs to 14 residues. Per the germline V gene, CDR1 is MNHNS and CDR2 is SASEGT. Trimming shortened V by 2 bases and J by 2 bases, and 8 bases separated the two germline ends.

The gene calls are TRBV7-3 and TRBJ2-7, with D perhaps matching TRBD1 (6 bases). The germline V gene encodes CDR1 SGHTA and CDR2 FQGTGA. V was clipped by 0 bases and J by 3 bases, with 15 bases between them. The CDR3 is made up of 16 amino acids. The CDR3 region has the DNA TGTGCCAGCAGCTTAACCGATGGACAGAGAATCTACGAGCAGTACTTC. This gives the protein CASSLTDGQRIYEQYF.

The gene calls are TRBV29-1 and TRBJ1-2; 7 positions match TRBD1. V shed 6 bases, J shed 1 base, and the junction held 5 bases outside the gene matches. The CDR3 contains 13 residues. In germline, CDR1 is SQVTM, CDR2 ANQGSEA. The CDR3 protein is CSVRQGLNYGYTF. In DNA form, the CDR3 reads TGCAGCGTCCGACAGGGCCTTAACTATGGCTACACCTTC.